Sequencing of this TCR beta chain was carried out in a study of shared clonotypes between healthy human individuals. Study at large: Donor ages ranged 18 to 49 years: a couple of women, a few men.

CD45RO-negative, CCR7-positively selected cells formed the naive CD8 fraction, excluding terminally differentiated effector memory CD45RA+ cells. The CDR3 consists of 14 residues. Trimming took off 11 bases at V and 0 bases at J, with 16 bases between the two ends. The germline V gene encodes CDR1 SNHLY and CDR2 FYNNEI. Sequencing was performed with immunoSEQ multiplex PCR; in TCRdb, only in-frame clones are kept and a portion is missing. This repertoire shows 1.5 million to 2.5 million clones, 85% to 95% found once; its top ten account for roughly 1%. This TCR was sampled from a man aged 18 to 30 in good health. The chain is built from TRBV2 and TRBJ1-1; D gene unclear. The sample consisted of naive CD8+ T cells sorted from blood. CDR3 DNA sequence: TGTGCCTGCGTGGGGAGTGGCATGAACACTGAAGCTTTCTTT. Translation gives CACVGSGMNTEAFF.